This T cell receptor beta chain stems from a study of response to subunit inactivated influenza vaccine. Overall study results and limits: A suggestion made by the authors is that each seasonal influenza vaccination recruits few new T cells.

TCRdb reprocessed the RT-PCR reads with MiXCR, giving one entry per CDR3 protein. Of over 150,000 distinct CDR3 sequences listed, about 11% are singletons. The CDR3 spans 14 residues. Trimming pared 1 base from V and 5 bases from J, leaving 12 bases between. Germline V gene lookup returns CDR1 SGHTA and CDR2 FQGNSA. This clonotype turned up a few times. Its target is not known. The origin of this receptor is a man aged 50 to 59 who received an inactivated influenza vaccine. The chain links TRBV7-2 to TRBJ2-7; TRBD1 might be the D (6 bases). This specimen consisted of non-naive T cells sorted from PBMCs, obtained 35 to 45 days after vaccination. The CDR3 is CASSLGGTFNEQYF. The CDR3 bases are TGTGCCAGCAGCTTAGGGGGGACATTCAACGAGCAGTACTTC.